Listed below are T cell receptor beta chains from one sample, sequenced in a study of vaccination and CD4 T cells after COVID-19. Each CDR3 protein is one row after TCRdb ran MiXCR on the PCR reads. Altogether 13,000 or so distinct CDR3 sequences are present, roughly 58% being singletons, with the ten largest covering approximately 12%. Their antigen targets remain unknown. The material sequenced was CD4+ T cells from blood, cultured in vitro. Source of these receptors: a human donor who had recovered from COVID-19. CDR3s include the opening cysteine and the closing phenylalanine or tryptophan. The D gene is left open where the match is weak. Clone size appears in some rows only: once, few, many, or a class for an expanded clone.

v_call	clone_size	j_call	d_call	cdr3_aa	cdr3_nt
TRBV30	-	TRBJ2-7	TRBD1	CAWRGAGGEQYF	TGTGCCTGGAGGGGGGCAGGGGGAGAGCAGTACTTC
TRBV5-3	-	TRBJ2-2	-	CASSLALSGPGELFF	TGTGCCAGCAGCTTGGCCCTGTCGGGGCCCGGGGAGCTGTTTTTT
TRBV12-3/TRBV12-4	-	TRBJ1-2	-	CASRSDRGSVYGYTF	TGTGCCAGCAGATCCGATAGGGGTTCCGTCTATGGCTACACCTTC
TRBV24-1	-	TRBJ2-2	TRBD1	CATSEDRDAGELFF	TGTGCCACCAGTGAGGACAGGGATGCCGGGGAGCTGTTTTTT
TRBV6-1	-	TRBJ2-4	-	CASSEHNIQYF	TGTGCCAGCAGTGAACACAACATTCAGTACTTC
TRBV27	-	TRBJ2-7	TRBD1	CASSSYRGRNGQYF	TGTGCCAGCAGTTCGTACAGGGGGCGAAACGGGCAGTACTTC
TRBV15	-	TRBJ1-2	-	CATSRIRGNGYTF	TGTGCCACCAGCAGAATCCGGGGGAATGGCTACACCTTC
TRBV12-3/TRBV12-4	once	TRBJ1-2	TRBD1	CASSIQGANYGYTF	TGTGCCAGCAGTATACAGGGGGCGAACTATGGCTACACCTTC
TRBV11-3	-	TRBJ2-3	TRBD1	CASSPGQGGTDTQYF	TGTGCCAGCAGCCCCGGACAGGGAGGCACAGATACGCAGTATTTT
TRBV20-1	-	TRBJ2-7	-	CSAPGAGSYEQYF	TGCAGTGCTCCAGGGGCAGGCTCCTACGAGCAGTACTTC